What follows are 2 T cell receptor beta chains derived from one specimen sequenced in a study of T cells in localized non-small cell lung cancer (dated by TCRdb to 2018 to 2020). Library generation was performed with the immunoSEQ multiplex PCR assay. The source is immuneACCESS, and TCRdb retained only in-frame sequences with V and J called. Part of the clones is not carried over; for the studies checked, unresolved V genes explain less than half of this, and the remainder is unexplained. The sample table records about 8,200 clones; roughly three fifths of these occur just once. The ten biggest clones cover around 8.3% of the sample. Sequenced here: lymph node tissue, sampled before any cancer treatment. These TCRs come from a male donor aged 60 or over with stage I squamous cell lung carcinoma.

The genes are TRBV6-8 and TRBJ1-3; D ambiguous. The CDR3 totals 15 residues. Germline V CDR1 and CDR2: MNHGY, SAAAGT. V lost 4 bases, J lost 3 bases, and 13 bases lay in between. CDR3 region: CASSSSLGYGNTIYF. The CDR3 DNA reads as TGTGCCAGCAGTTCATCTCTAGGGTATGGAAACACCATATATTTT.

The gene calls are TRBV28 and TRBJ2-7; D not certain. Between the trimmed V and J ends, which lost 4 bases and 2 bases, there was a span of 12 bases. CDR1 MDHEN and CDR2 SYDVKM come from the germline V gene. The CDR3 is made up of 14 amino acids. This chain's CDR3 is CASSSPNPAYEQYF. The CDR3 DNA reads TGTGCCAGCAGTTCCCCCAATCCAGCCTACGAGCAGTACTTC.